This passage covers 21 T cell receptor beta chains from one sample sequenced in a study of shared clonotypes between healthy human individuals. The assay was immunoSEQ multiplex PCR, and TCRdb's table has in-frame clones only and misses some. Here the sample spans some 680,000 clones, about 80% being singletons. Sequences were obtained from memory CD4+ T cells sorted from blood. Specified subset: CD45RA-negative fraction. Receptor source: a woman between 25 and 40 years old in good health.

The chain links TRBV28 to TRBJ2-2; D perhaps matches TRBD2 (5 bases). Trimming took 3 bases from V and 3 from J, leaving 11 bases between them. The V gene's germline CDR1 is MDHEN and CDR2 SYDVKM. This CDR3 spans 15 amino acids. CDR3 in amino acids: CASSLGGLDTGELFF. CDR3 sequence (DNA): TGTGCCAGCAGTTTGGGTGGACTTGACACCGGGGAGCTGTTTTTT.

The rearrangement joins TRBV2 to TRBJ2-7; unclear D gene. V was pared by 2 bases and J by 6 bases, with 5 bases between. Looked up from germline, CDR1 is SNHLY and CDR2 is FYNNEI. The CDR3 is 11 residues long. As DNA, the CDR3 is TGTGCCAGCAGTGAAAGGCCCGAGCAGTACTTC. Its protein is CASSERPEQYF.

The chain recombines TRBV4-2 with TRBJ2-1; D is uncertain. This CDR3 contains 13 residues. The germline V and J ends were trimmed by 0 bases and 8 bases, with 8 bases remaining between them. Germline V CDR1 and CDR2: LGHNA, YNFKEQ. CDR3: CASSQEGIHEQFF. In DNA form, the CDR3 reads TGTGCCAGCAGCCAAGAAGGAATCCATGAGCAGTTCTTC.

The CDR3 DNA is TGCGCCAGCAGCTGGGACAGCCAAGAGACCCAGTACTTC. Residues: CASSWDSQETQYF. The chain recombines TRBV5-1 with TRBJ2-5, with 7 bases that match TRBD1. Germline CDR1 and CDR2: SGHRS and YFSETQ. The CDR3 sequence is 13 residues long. V lost 3 bases, J lost 1 base, and 0 bases stayed unmatched.

CDR3: CASSGNGNTIYF. CDR3 in DNA: TGTGCCAGCAGTGGAAACGGAAACACCATATATTTT. The chain links TRBV2 to TRBJ1-3; D unclear. Germline V gene sequence: CDR1 SNHLY, CDR2 FYNNEI. The CDR3 totals 12 residues. Trimming took off 4 bases at V and 4 bases at J, with 5 bases between the two ends. Variable domain in full (rest from reference TRBV2 and TRBJ1-3): EPEVTQTPSHQVTQMGQEVILRCVPISNHLYFYWYRQILGQKVEFLVSFYNNEISEKSEIFDDQFSVERPDGSNFTLKIRSTKLEDSAMYFCASSGNGNTIYFGEGSWLTVV.

This sequence joins TRBV7-2 and TRBJ2-7; D is possibly TRBD2 (6 bases). The CDR3 extends over 15 amino acids. V was shortened by 5 bases and J by 0 bases, with 14 bases between the two germline ends. Germline CDR1 is SGHTA and CDR2 is FQGNSA. The CDR3 sequence is CASSKAGTGSYEQYF. CDR3 coding DNA: TGTGCCAGCAGCAAAGCCGGGACTGGCTCCTACGAGCAGTACTTC.

The chain employs TRBV19 and TRBJ1-1; 7 bases fit TRBD1. The V segment lost 6 bases and the J segment 11 bases; nucleotides outside the gene matches: 21. Germline CDR1 reads LNHDA; CDR2 reads SQIVND (reference sequence). CDR3 size: 16 residues. CDR3 DNA: TGTGCCAGTAGCTCAAATCTGGGTACAGGGGCGAGTCAGGCTTTCTTT. This translates into CASSSNLGTGASQAFF. Filled out from reference TRBV19 and TRBJ1-1, the complete variable domain reads DGGITQSPKYLFRKEGQNVTLSCEQNLNHDAMYWYRQDPGQGLRLIYYSQIVNDFQKGDIAEGYSVSREKKESFPLTVTSAQKNPTAFYLCASSSNLGTGASQAFFGQGTRLTVV.

The chain couples TRBV6-5 to TRBJ2-1; TRBD2 aligns across 14 bases. CDR3 size: 15 residues. Trimming removed 8 bases from V and 8 bases from J; junction bases left unmatched: 8. Germline V gives CDR1 MNHEY, CDR2 SVGAGI. The CDR3: CASGKTSGRAYEQFF. The CDR3 bases are TGTGCCAGCGGAAAGACTAGCGGGAGGGCCTATGAGCAGTTCTTC.

The J gene is TRBJ2-3, the V gene TRBV28; 9 bases align to TRBD2. V lost 7 bases and J lost 2; bases outside the gene matches: 4. The CDR3 runs to 14 residues. The germline V gene has CDR1 MDHEN and CDR2 SYDVKM. The CDR3 bases are TGTGCCAGCAAGACTAGCGGCCCCACAGATACGCAGTATTTT. It specifies CASKTSGPTDTQYF.

This rearrangement joins TRBV28 to TRBJ1-1; 7 nucleotides match TRBD1. The V and J ends lost 7 bases and 3 bases, in that order; junction bases with no gene match: 8. The CDR3 is 14 residues long. Germline V CDR1 and CDR2: MDHEN, SYDVKM. The CDR3 here is CASNPPQGYTEAFF. As DNA, the CDR3 is TGTGCCAGCAATCCACCACAGGGGTACACTGAAGCTTTCTTT.

This chain uses TRBV25-1 with TRBJ2-1; D unclear. Looked up from germline, CDR1 is MGHDK and CDR2 is SYGVNS. V lost 8 bases and J lost 4, with 15 bases in between. CDR3 length equals 14 residues. The CDR3 is CASLQSGPYNEQFF. The CDR3 DNA is TGTGCCAGCCTACAATCCGGACCATACAATGAGCAGTTCTTC.

At least ten counts were recorded for this clone. The genes are TRBV2 and TRBJ1-2, with D unresolved. Germline values: CDR1 SNHLY, CDR2 FYNNEI. The CDR3 is 15 residues long. Trimming removed 6 bases at V and 0 bases at J, with 14 bases between. CDR3 sequence (DNA): TGTGCCAGCAGCCGGGCGGGGAGAGCTAACTATGGCTACACCTTC. Amino acid sequence: CASSRAGRANYGYTF.

CDR3 nucleotide sequence: TGTGCCACCAGCAGAGTTAGGGGCGAAAAACTGTTTTTT. This translates into CATSRVRGEKLFF. This chain connects TRBV15 to TRBJ1-4, with D perhaps matching TRBD1 (5 bases). The CDR3 runs to 13 residues. Trimming left V 1 base short and J 8 bases short, with 8 bases between. Germline CDR1 and CDR2: LNHNV and YYDKDF (reference sequence).

This chain links TRBV11-2 with TRBJ2-3; 7 bases are shared with TRBD2. This CDR3 spans 14 amino acids. Germline V gene sequence: CDR1 SGHAT, CDR2 FQNNGV. V shed 6 bases and J 6 bases; nucleotides not matched to a gene: 9. CDR3 sequence (DNA): TGTGCCAGCAGATACGGAGCGGGACCCGATACGCAGTATTTT. As protein: CASRYGAGPDTQYF.

J is TRBJ2-7 and V is TRBV11-3, with a possible D match to TRBD2 (5 bases). CDR1 is SGHNT and CDR2 is YENEEA in the germline V gene. Trimming removed 2 bases at V and 2 bases at J, with 13 bases between. The CDR3 spans 15 residues. The CDR3 nucleotides read TGTGCCAGCAGCTTATTTCGGACTGACCCCTACGAGCAGTACTTC. Its protein is CASSLFRTDPYEQYF. Using reference TRBV11-3 and TRBJ2-7 for the parts outside the CDR3, the full variable domain is EAGVVQSPRYKIIEKKQPVAFWCNPISGHNTLYWYLQNLGQGPELLIRYENEEAVDDSQLPKDRFSAERLKGVDSTLKIQPAELGDSAVYLCASSLFRTDPYEQYFGPGTRLTVT.

Of note for this clone: The sample contains more than one DNA sequence encoding this CDR3. The rearrangement uses TRBV11-2 and TRBJ1-2; TRBD1 aligns across 7 bases. Germline CDR1 and CDR2: SGHAT and FQNNGV. Trimming took 0 bases from V and 5 from J; bases not matched to a gene: 3. The CDR3 runs to 14 residues. In DNA form, the CDR3 reads TGTGCCAGCAGCTTAGATACAGGGGATTATGGCTACACCTTC. Its protein is CASSLDTGDYGYTF.

Only a few counts were recorded for this clone. The chain joins TRBV20-1 to TRBJ2-1, with D unclear. CDR1 DFQATT and CDR2 SNEGSKA come from the germline V gene (reference sequence). V lost 3 bases and J lost 8, with 8 bases in between. CDR3 size: 11 residues. CDR3 residues: CSASSEDEQFF. As DNA, the CDR3 is TGCAGTGCTAGTTCAGAAGATGAGCAGTTCTTC.

The chain combines TRBV5-1 with TRBJ2-5, with D hard to call. The CDR3 length is 15 residues. Trimming shortened V by 0 bases and J by 2 bases, and 11 bases separated the two germline ends. CDR1 SGHRS and CDR2 YFSETQ come from the germline V gene. The CDR3 is CASSLDGNTQETQYF. DNA of the CDR3: TGCGCCAGCAGCTTGGACGGAAATACACAAGAGACCCAGTACTTC.

This clone appeared once. The V call is TRBV7-9, the J call TRBJ1-3; no reliable D call. V lost 8 bases and J lost 4, with 6 bases in between. CDR1 is SEHNR and CDR2 is FQNEAQ in the germline V gene (reference sequence). The CDR3 consists of 11 residues. The CDR3 DNA reads as TGTGCCAGCGGTAGAGGAAACACCATATATTTT. The encoded protein is CASGRGNTIYF.

This clone was counted only a few times. This chain links TRBV10-3 with TRBJ2-7; 9 bases are a match to TRBD1. V dropped 2 bases and J dropped 4; count of bases not matched to a gene: 9. CDR3 size: 16 residues. Germline CDR1 reads ENHRY; CDR2 reads SYGVKD. The CDR3 loop reads CAISERLDRGSYEQYF. CDR3 bases: TGTGCCATCAGTGAGAGGTTGGACAGGGGCTCGTACGAGCAGTACTTC.

The gene calls are TRBV9 and TRBJ2-1; TRBD1 is a possible D gene (5 bases). The germline V gene has CDR1 SGDLS and CDR2 YYNGEE. The V end was cut by 4 bases, the J end by 14 bases, with 16 bases between. The CDR3 is made up of 12 amino acids. The chain's CDR3 is CASSITGRWEFF. DNA of the CDR3: TGTGCCAGCAGCATAACAGGTAGATGGGAGTTCTTC.